This paragraph covers one T cell receptor (beta chain) sequence. No antigen is known for it. One base away there is no much larger clone; base qualities are not given. This entry comes from a study of shared clonotypes between healthy human individuals (dated by TCRdb to the early 2020s). The study in broad terms: The cohort comprised two women and a few men aged 18 to 49 years. Per donor, leukapheresis produced somewhere between about 0.8 and 9.5 billion PBMCs. Blood TCR repertoires of about five healthy adults were deeply sequenced to estimate repertoire size and the extent of clonotype sharing between individuals. For each donor, CD4 naive and CD4 memory were each given three plates, CD8 naive was given two plates, and CD8 memory was given one plate. To increase sequencing depth and limit assay-specific biases, different laboratories used diverse techniques to prepare libraries and sequence TCR repertoires. The research as a whole found: Sampling was restricted to blood, and TCR repertoires in tissues likely differ from the TCR repertoires found in blood. Because the study included only a small number of donors, the genetic and exposure-history diversity represented was limited. Pairwise subsampling indicated that sequencing depth was expected to affect the degree of clonotype sharing among donors. About 5% of naive CD4, roughly 3.5% of naive CD8, around 2.3% of memory CD4, and 0.4% of memory CD8 clonotypes were shared across several donors. Compared with non-shared clonotypes, the clonotypes found in all four sorted-subset donors had higher generation probabilities. Incomplete sequencing was indicated by rarefaction of sorted-subset datasets, despite the large sequencing depth. Larger estimated clonotype richness was generally found for naive subsets than for memory subsets.

CDR1 GTSNPN and CDR2 SVGIG were looked up in the germline V gene (reference sequence). From the cysteine through the phenylalanine, the CDR3 covers 16 amino acids. Only CDR3 DNA is held: 48 bases, read in frame from base 1. At the junction V is shortened by 0 bases and J by 5 bases; bases outside the gene matches: 8. For the CD8 naive samples, CD45RO-negative cells were positively selected for CCR7, yielding a CD45RA+CCR7+ population from which TemRA cells were excluded. Healthy HIV-negative adults with no recently reported acute infections or vaccinations were included as donors. All donors were Caucasian adults living in Nashville, Tennessee, USA. Blood was collected by leukapheresis, and PBMCs were isolated by Ficoll-Histopaque density gradient centrifugation and then cryopreserved in liquid nitrogen vapor phase. Purity and quantity of every magnetically sorted T cell population were checked by analytical flow cytometry. Each sorted fraction had its genomic DNA isolated and then quantified by UV absorbance on a Nanodrop 2000c.

TCR CDR3 regions were amplified from genomic DNA by multiplex PCR using the deep immunoSEQ assay. Extracted genomic DNA from each cell subset was distributed evenly across all wells of several immunoSEQ 96-well plates, and each plate was treated as a replicate. Each replicate PCR for sorted subsets received about 0.2 ug genomic DNA, equal to roughly 29,000 T cell genomes. Purified libraries were quantified with a Qubit 3.0 fluorometer, sized on a Bioanalyzer 2100, and re-quantified with the KAPA Library Quantification kit. A separate single-read 150-cycle Illumina NextSeq 550 flow cell was used to sequence each immunoSEQ 96-well plate. In the paper's pipeline: Because the immunoSEQ output included only junctional sequences and no quality scores, the filtering could not be the same as the filtering used for full-length reads. Sequences were annotated with PyIR, a Python wrapper for IgBLAST v1.9, using IMGT germline references to assign V/J genes and CDR3. Any read was removed if the V/J assignment was weak (E-value above 1e-6), the CDR3 was missing, or the read contained stop codons, out-of-frame junctions, or ambiguous translated residues. V3J clonotypes were defined as sequences sharing an identical inferred V gene, J gene, and CDR3 amino acid sequence. The percentage overlap between two repertoires was calculated by dividing the number of shared unique clonotypes by the size of the smaller repertoire. Richness of each repertoire was evaluated using RTK rarefaction, the Chao1 estimator, and Recon v2.1 estimates of unobserved clonotypes. For all TCRbeta clonotypes obtained by the gDNA method from a few donors, generation probabilities were computed with OLGA. TCRdb provides this immuneACCESS table in a form limited to in-frame rearrangements. Some clones are lacking; in checked studies, under half of them reflect an unresolved V gene, and why the rest are absent is not known. The V and J calls and clone size come from that table; D and trimming were worked out from the DNA. For this sample the table gives about 1,800,000 clones, of which about 95% were detected only once. Clones ranked in the top ten supply 0.95% to 1.5% of the sample.

Recombination joined TRBV30 with TRBJ2-5, with 11 bases in between that match TRBD2. This receptor was taken from a man younger than 35 in good health. What was sequenced was naive CD8+ T cells sorted from blood. In the paper's terms, the cell subset or site label means: CD45RA+CCR7+. The nucleotides read TGTGCCTGGAGTGTGGGACTAGCGGCAGAACCGGAGACCCAGTACTTC. Its protein reads: CAWSVGLAAEPETQYF.